A selection of T cell receptor beta chains follows, all from one sample in a study of CD8 T cells in Susac syndrome. TCRdb re-called the immunoSEQ multiplex PCR reads with MiXCR, one entry per CDR3 protein. The repertoire holds more than 85,000 distinct CDR3 sequences, 90% to 95% seen once, with more than 0.3% in the top ten. The sample comprised CD4+ T cells from PBMCs. The receptors stem from a human donor with Susac syndrome. The CDR3 runs from the conserved cysteine through the conserved F or W. D genes are given only for firm matches. Size is stated for part of the rows, as once, few or many counts, or as a class when the clone is expanded.

-	TRBJ1-2	-	TRBV12-3/TRBV12-4	CASSSGTGMKGYTF	TGTGCCAGCAGTTCCGGGACTGGTATGAAGGGCTACACCTTC
-	TRBJ2-5	-	TRBV20-1	CSAPTGAQSKTQYF	TGCAGTGCCCCGACCGGGGCCCAGAGTAAGACCCAGTACTTC
-	TRBJ2-2	-	TRBV9	CASSVGAIAQNTGELFF	TGTGCCAGCAGCGTAGGGGCAATCGCCCAGAACACCGGGGAGCTGTTTTTT
-	TRBJ1-2	TRBD1	TRBV18	CASSPTGTGPGYTF	TGTGCCAGCTCACCGACCGGGACAGGGCCCGGCTACACCTTC
-	TRBJ2-3	-	TRBV7-7	CASSLEGSPTDTQYF	TGTGCTAGCAGCTTAGAAGGGAGCCCCACAGATACGCAGTATTTT
-	TRBJ2-5	-	TRBV5-1	CASSLAPGHQETQYF	TGCGCCAGCAGCTTGGCTCCCGGGCACCAAGAGACCCAGTACTTC
-	TRBJ2-3	TRBD2	TRBV6-5	CASSYGTSGTDTQYF	TGTGCCAGCAGTTACGGGACTAGCGGCACAGATACGCAGTATTTT
-	TRBJ2-3	TRBD1	TRBV9	CASSVGGQGTDTQYF	TGTGCCAGCAGCGTAGGGGGACAGGGCACAGATACGCAGTATTTT
-	TRBJ2-1	-	TRBV11-2	CASTATRTNNEQFF	TGTGCCAGCACCGCGACACGGACCAACAATGAGCAGTTCTTC
-	TRBJ1-6	-	TRBV12-3/TRBV12-4	CASNTGVMGNSPLHF	TGTGCCAGCAATACCGGGGTTATGGGTAATTCACCCCTCCACTTT
-	TRBJ1-1	TRBD1	TRBV3-1	CASSQPPGQGVTEAFF	TGTGCCAGCAGCCAACCTCCGGGACAGGGGGTCACTGAAGCTTTCTTT
-	TRBJ1-1	-	TRBV3-1	CASSSMGLGTEAFF	TGTGCCAGCAGCTCCATGGGTCTAGGCACTGAAGCTTTCTTT
-	TRBJ1-1	-	TRBV14	CASSPIRQTVNTEAFF	TGTGCCAGCAGCCCTATTCGACAGACCGTGAACACTGAAGCTTTCTTT
once	TRBJ2-2	-	TRBV30	CAWSRDWGGNGELFF	TGTGCCTGGAGTCGTGATTGGGGGGGCAACGGGGAGCTGTTTTTT
-	TRBJ2-3	-	TRBV29-1	CSVDGTVRDTQYF	TGCAGCGTTGACGGCACAGTAAGGGATACGCAGTATTTT
-	TRBJ2-2	TRBD1	TRBV5-1	CASSRTTSGQPGELFF	TGCGCCAGCAGCCGTACAACTTCGGGACAGCCCGGGGAGCTGTTTTTT
-	TRBJ2-5	TRBD2	TRBV20-1	CSARRTSGQETQYF	TGCAGTGCTAGACGGACTAGCGGTCAAGAGACCCAGTACTTC
-	TRBJ2-7	TRBD1	TRBV12-3/TRBV12-4	CASMGQGRREQYF	TGTGCCAGCATGGGACAGGGGAGGCGCGAGCAGTACTTC
few	TRBJ2-3	TRBD2	TRBV12-3/TRBV12-4	CASSSRTSGGRDTQYF	TGTGCCAGCAGTTCCCGGACTAGCGGGGGGCGGGATACGCAGTATTTT
few	TRBJ2-3	-	TRBV2	CASSRTVGSTDTQYF	TGTGCCAGCAGTCGAACGGTAGGGAGCACAGATACGCAGTATTTT
once	TRBJ2-5	TRBD2	TRBV12-3/TRBV12-4	CASSPVGGDQETQYF	TGTGCCAGCAGTCCCGTTGGGGGGGACCAAGAGACCCAGTACTTC
few	TRBJ1-1	TRBD1	TRBV6-6	CASSRGDRENTEAFF	TGTGCCAGCAGTAGAGGGGACAGAGAGAACACTGAAGCTTTCTTT
-	TRBJ2-7	TRBD2	TRBV15	CATSRDPAGAAYEQYF	TGTGCCACCAGCAGAGATCCAGCGGGGGCCGCCTACGAGCAGTACTTC
once	TRBJ2-7	-	TRBV5-1	CASSLEGVSSYEQYF	TGCGCCAGCAGCTTGGAAGGGGTGAGCTCCTACGAGCAGTACTTC
-	TRBJ1-2	-	TRBV20-1	CSARDRAAGYGYTF	TGCAGTGCTAGAGATCGGGCGGCAGGATATGGCTACACCTTC
-	TRBJ2-1	-	TRBV3-1	CASSQVSNSYNEQFF	TGTGCCAGCAGCCAAGTTTCTAACTCCTACAATGAGCAGTTCTTC
-	TRBJ1-1	-	TRBV12-3/TRBV12-4	CASDRSGLRGTEAFF	TGTGCCAGCGATCGGTCGGGGTTGCGGGGCACTGAAGCTTTCTTT
-	TRBJ1-2	-	TRBV20-1	CSATLDVSPNYGYTF	TGCAGTGCTACCTTGGACGTAAGCCCCAACTATGGCTACACCTTC
-	TRBJ1-6	-	TRBV7-2	CASSLENSPLHF	TGTGCCAGCAGCTTGGAGAATTCACCCCTCCACTTT
-	TRBJ1-1	-	TRBV12-3/TRBV12-4	CASSYAKTSGTEAFF	TGTGCCAGCAGTTATGCGAAAACCTCGGGCACTGAAGCTTTCTTT
-	TRBJ1-2	TRBD1	TRBV7-2	CASTMSDRGPYGYTF	TGTGCCAGCACCATGTCGGACAGGGGGCCCTATGGCTACACCTTC
-	TRBJ1-1	TRBD1	TRBV20-1	CSAPTGSTEAFF	TGCAGTGCTCCGACAGGGTCCACTGAAGCTTTCTTT
-	TRBJ1-5	TRBD1	TRBV20-1	CSATAPGGRNQPQHF	TGCAGTGCTACCGCCCCAGGGGGCCGCAATCAGCCCCAGCATTTT
-	TRBJ2-7	TRBD1	TRBV29-1	CSVGRQGDSYEQYF	TGCAGCGTTGGGCGGCAGGGGGATTCCTACGAGCAGTACTTC
-	TRBJ1-5	-	TRBV6-1	CASSEEWQKNQPQHF	TGTGCCAGCAGTGAAGAATGGCAGAAGAATCAGCCCCAGCATTTT
-	TRBJ1-5	-	TRBV4-1	CASSQEEGWSQPQHF	TGCGCCAGCAGCCAAGAGGAGGGATGGAGTCAGCCCCAGCATTTT
-	TRBJ2-6	-	TRBV30	CACPLISGANVLTF	TGTGCCTGCCCCTTGATATCTGGGGCCAACGTCCTGACTTTC
-	TRBJ1-5	-	TRBV24-1	CATQPATGQPQHF	TGTGCCACGCAACCGGCCACAGGACAGCCCCAGCATTTT
-	TRBJ1-1	-	TRBV29-1	CSVGQGMTEAFF	TGCAGCGTTGGGCAGGGGATGACTGAAGCTTTCTTT
once	TRBJ2-7	-	TRBV6-5	CATRDTSYEQYF	TGTGCCACTCGGGACACTTCCTACGAGCAGTACTTC
-	TRBJ1-5	TRBD1	TRBV30	CACTGPQGPFNQPQHF	TGTGCCTGCACGGGACCACAGGGGCCCTTCAATCAGCCCCAGCATTTT
-	TRBJ2-1	TRBD2	TRBV9	CASSVGGGANNEQFF	TGTGCCAGCAGCGTAGGCGGGGGGGCCAACAATGAGCAGTTCTTC
-	TRBJ2-3	-	TRBV4-1	CALSRLNTQYF	TGCGCCTTATCGCGACTTAATACGCAGTATTTT
-	TRBJ2-7	TRBD2	TRBV7-8	CASSLREAGNPSEQYF	TGTGCCAGCAGCCTCCGCGAAGCGGGGAATCCGAGCGAGCAGTACTTC
-	TRBJ1-2	-	TRBV29-1	CSVGKVVNRQTHPYGYTF	TGCAGCGTTGGGAAGGTGGTGAATCGCCAGACCCACCCCTATGGCTACACCTTC
once	TRBJ2-6	TRBD1	TRBV15	CATSRGTGFPSGANVLTF	TGTGCCACCAGCAGAGGGACAGGGTTCCCCTCTGGGGCCAACGTCCTGACTTTC
-	TRBJ2-7	TRBD2	TRBV11-2	CVSSLAPGGRYEQYF	TGTGTCAGCAGCTTAGCCCCGGGAGGCCGCTACGAGCAGTACTTC
-	TRBJ2-3	-	TRBV12-3/TRBV12-4	CASSPTGVLNTQYF	TGTGCCAGCAGCCCCACGGGAGTTCTGAATACGCAGTATTTT
-	TRBJ2-4	-	TRBV2	CASQGPIQYF	TGTGCCAGCCAGGGACCCATTCAGTACTTC
-	TRBJ2-7	-	TRBV4-1	CASSQDAAPSSYEQYF	TGCGCCAGCAGCCAAGACGCAGCGCCCAGCTCCTACGAGCAGTACTTC
-	TRBJ1-5	-	TRBV7-2	CASSPDPDQPQHF	TGTGCCAGCAGCCCTGACCCTGATCAGCCCCAGCATTTT
-	TRBJ1-6	TRBD1	TRBV3-1	CASSTGTDNSPLHF	TGTGCCAGCAGCACCGGGACAGATAATTCACCCCTCCACTTT
once	TRBJ2-1	TRBD2	TRBV7-9	CASTSWGGTYNEQFF	TGTGCCAGCACCTCGTGGGGGGGGACCTACAATGAGCAGTTCTTC
once	TRBJ2-7	-	TRBV7-2	CASSLESRYEQYF	TGTGCCAGCAGCTTAGAAAGTAGGTACGAGCAGTACTTC
-	TRBJ1-4	TRBD1	TRBV4-3	CASSQLTGPTNEKLFF	TGCGCCAGCAGCCAGTTGACAGGGCCAACTAATGAAAAACTGTTTTTT
-	TRBJ2-5	TRBD2	TRBV20-1	CSASPGLANQETQYF	TGCAGTGCTAGCCCGGGACTAGCGAACCAAGAGACCCAGTACTTC
-	TRBJ2-7	TRBD2	TRBV3-1	CASSLLAGWNEQYF	TGTGCCAGCAGCCTCTTAGCGGGTTGGAACGAGCAGTACTTC
once	TRBJ1-6	-	TRBV27	CASSAVSSYNSPLHF	TGTGCCAGCAGTGCCGTCAGCTCCTATAATTCACCCCTCCACTTT
-	TRBJ2-5	-	TRBV15	CATSRRLVGETQYF	TGTGCCACCAGCCGCAGACTAGTTGGGGAGACCCAGTACTTC